The clone carrying this TCR beta chain was counted a single time. This sample is part of a study of T cell changes during pregnancy in multiple sclerosis. Clones were sequenced by immunoSEQ multiplex PCR, and TCRdb holds only the in-frame ones, with some missing. The data contain 45,000 to 50,000 clones, around 91% of them singletons. The ends were cut back, 0 bases at V and 0 bases at J, with 6 bases in the middle. This CDR3 is 15 amino acids long. In germline, CDR1 is SGHAT, CDR2 FQNNGV. The chain joins TRBV11-2 to TRBJ1-3; D gene uncertain. This sequence originates from a female donor in good health, enrolled as a control in a pregnancy study. Sequences were derived from CD4+ T cells from peripheral blood mononuclear cells, sampled in the second trimester of pregnancy. The CDR3 region has the DNA TGTGCCAGCAGCTTAGAGACAAACTCTGGAAACACCATATATTTT. This codes for CASSLETNSGNTIYF. The whole variable domain, remainder taken from reference TRBV11-2 and TRBJ1-3, is EAGVAQSPRYKIIEKRQSVAFWCNPISGHATLYWYQQILGQGPKLLIQFQNNGVVDDSQLPKDRFSAERLKGVDSTLKIQPAKLEDSAVYLCASSLETNSGNTIYFGEGSWLTVV.